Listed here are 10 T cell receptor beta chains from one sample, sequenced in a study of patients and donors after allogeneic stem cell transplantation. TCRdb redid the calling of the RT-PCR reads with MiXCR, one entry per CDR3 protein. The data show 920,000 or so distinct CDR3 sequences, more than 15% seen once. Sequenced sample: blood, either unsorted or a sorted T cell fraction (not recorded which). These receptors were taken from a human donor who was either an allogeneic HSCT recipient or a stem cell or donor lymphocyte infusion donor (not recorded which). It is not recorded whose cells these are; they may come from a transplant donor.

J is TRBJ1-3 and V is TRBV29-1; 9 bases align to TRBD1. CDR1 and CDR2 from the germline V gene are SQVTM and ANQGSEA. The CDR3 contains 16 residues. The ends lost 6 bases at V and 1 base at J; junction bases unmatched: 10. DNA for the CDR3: TGCAGCGTCGGCCTTACAGGGGGCTTGTCTGGAAACACCATATATTTT. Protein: CSVGLTGGLSGNTIYF.

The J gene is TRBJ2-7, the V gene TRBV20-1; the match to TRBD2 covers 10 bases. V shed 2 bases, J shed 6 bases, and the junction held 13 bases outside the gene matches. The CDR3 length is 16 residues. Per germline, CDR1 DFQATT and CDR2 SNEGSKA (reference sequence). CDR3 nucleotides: TGCAGTGCTAGACTAACCGGGGGAGCGGGAGGGTCCGAGCAGTACTTC. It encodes CSARLTGGAGGSEQYF.

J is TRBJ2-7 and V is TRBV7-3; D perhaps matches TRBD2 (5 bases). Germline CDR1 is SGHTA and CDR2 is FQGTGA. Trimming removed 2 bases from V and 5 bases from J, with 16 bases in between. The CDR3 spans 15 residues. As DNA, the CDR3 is TGTGCCAGCAGCTTAGAGGGCAGCGATTGGGACGAGCAGTACTTC. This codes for CASSLEGSDWDEQYF.

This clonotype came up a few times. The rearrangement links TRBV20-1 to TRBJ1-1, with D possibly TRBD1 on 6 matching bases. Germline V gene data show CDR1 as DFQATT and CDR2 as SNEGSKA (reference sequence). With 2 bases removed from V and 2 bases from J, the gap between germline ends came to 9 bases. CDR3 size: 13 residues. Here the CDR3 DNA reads TGCAGTGCTAGAAGGGGGGCCAACACTGAAGCTTTCTTT. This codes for CSARRGANTEAFF.

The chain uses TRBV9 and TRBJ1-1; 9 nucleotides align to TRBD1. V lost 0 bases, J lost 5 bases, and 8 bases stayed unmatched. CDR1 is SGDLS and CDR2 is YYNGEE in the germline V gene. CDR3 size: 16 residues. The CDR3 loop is CASSVDPGQGRTEAFF. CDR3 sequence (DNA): TGTGCCAGCAGCGTAGACCCGGGACAGGGTCGAACTGAAGCTTTCTTT.

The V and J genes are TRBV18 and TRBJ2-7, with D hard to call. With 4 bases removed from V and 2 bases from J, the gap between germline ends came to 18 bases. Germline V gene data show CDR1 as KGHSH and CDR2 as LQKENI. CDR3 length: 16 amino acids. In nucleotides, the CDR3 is TGTGCCAGCTCACTCAGCCAGAGACATGGGACCTACGAGCAGTACTTC. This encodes CASSLSQRHGTYEQYF. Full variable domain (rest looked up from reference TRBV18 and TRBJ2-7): NAGVMQNPRHLVRRRGQEARLRCSPMKGHSHVYWYRQLPEEGLKFMVYLQKENIIDESGMPKERFSAEFPKEGPSILRIQQVVRGDSAAYFCASSLSQRHGTYEQYFGPGTRLTVT.

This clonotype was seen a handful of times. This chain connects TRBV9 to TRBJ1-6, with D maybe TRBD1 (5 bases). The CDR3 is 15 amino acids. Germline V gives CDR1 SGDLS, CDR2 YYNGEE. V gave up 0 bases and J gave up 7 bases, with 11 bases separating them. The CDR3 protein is CASSVARGGNSPLHF. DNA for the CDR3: TGTGCCAGCAGCGTAGCCCGGGGGGGAAATTCACCCCTCCACTTT.

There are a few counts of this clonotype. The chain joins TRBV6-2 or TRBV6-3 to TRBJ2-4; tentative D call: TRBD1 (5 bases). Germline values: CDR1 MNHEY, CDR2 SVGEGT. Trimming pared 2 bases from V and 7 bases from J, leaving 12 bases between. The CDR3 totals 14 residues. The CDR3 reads CASSYGQGSNIQYF. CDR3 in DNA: TGTGCCAGCAGTTACGGGCAGGGCAGCAACATTCAGTACTTC.

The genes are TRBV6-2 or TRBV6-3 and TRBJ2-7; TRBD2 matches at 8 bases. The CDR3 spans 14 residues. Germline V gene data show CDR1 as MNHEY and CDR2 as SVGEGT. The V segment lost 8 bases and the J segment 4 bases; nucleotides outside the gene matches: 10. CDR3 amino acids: CASSRRGGPYEQYF. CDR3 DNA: TGTGCCAGCTCGCGTCGGGGGGGGCCTTACGAGCAGTACTTC.

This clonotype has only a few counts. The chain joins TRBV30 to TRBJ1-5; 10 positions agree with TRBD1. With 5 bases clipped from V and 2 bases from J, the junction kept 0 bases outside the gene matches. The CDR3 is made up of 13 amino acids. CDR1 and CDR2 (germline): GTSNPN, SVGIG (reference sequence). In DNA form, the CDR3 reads TGTGCCTGGGGGACAGGGGGCAATCAGCCCCAGCATTTT. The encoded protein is CAWGTGGNQPQHF.